This T cell receptor (beta chain) was sequenced in a study of T cell responses to AZD1222 COVID-19 vaccine. Notes on the study in general: Spike-specific TCR breadth and depth went up after people got two AZD1222 doses.

Turning to this clone: Its antigen is still unknown.

Generated by immunoSEQ multiplex PCR, the TCRdb table keeps only in-frame clones and is missing some. The sample lists around 200,000 clones; 90% to 95% were seen once. The CDR3 has 11 amino acids. The ends were cut back, 7 bases at V and 5 bases at J, with 8 bases in the middle. Germline lookup yields CDR1 MGHDK and CDR2 SYGVNS. The TCR sequence derives from an adult who received the AZD1222 COVID-19 vaccine. The chain links TRBV25-1 to TRBJ1-1, with D unresolved. This specimen consisted of peripheral blood, obtained 28 days after the second AZD1222 dose. The CDR3 nucleotides are TGTGCCAGCATGTTCCAGACTGAAGCTTTCTTT. Its translation is CASMFQTEAFF.